A selection of T cell receptor beta chains follows, all from one sample in a study of shared clonotypes between healthy human individuals. Clones were read by immunoSEQ multiplex PCR, and TCRdb kept only the in-frame ones, dropping some. The data contain around 350,000 clones, less than 75% of them singletons. Sequenced: memory CD4+ T cells sorted from blood. The receptors were gathered from a man aged 25 to 40 in good health. Both conserved end residues are trimmed from each CDR3. Fields, in order: J gene, V gene, CDR3 protein.

>TRBJ2-7|TRBV7-9
ASSFLDRAYEQY
>TRBJ1-5|TRBV4-1
ASSQDWGGNQPQH
>TRBJ2-7|TRBV5-1
ASSNGGVNSYEQY
>TRBJ1-2|TRBV21-1
ASSKPDRGKRHGYT
>TRBJ2-7|TRBV10-3
AISISGSEQY
>TRBJ1-5|TRBV2
ASSGDNNQPQH
>TRBJ2-1|TRBV7-9
ASSPETGTGPYNEQF
>TRBJ2-1|TRBV28
ASSVGTSFSEQF
>TRBJ2-5|TRBV5-4
ASSLANSQETQY
>TRBJ2-1|TRBV7-9
ASSTTSGRGEQF
>TRBJ2-7|TRBV29-1
SVRAGGISSYEQY
>TRBJ1-1|TRBV6-5
ASSSRQGGAF
>TRBJ2-1|TRBV11-2
ASSRDYLNEQF
>TRBJ2-5|TRBV5-1
ASSLQGETQY
>TRBJ1-2|TRBV9
ASSASGTEIRGYT
>TRBJ2-5|TRBV7-6
ASSVRQGSRETQY
>TRBJ2-1|TRBV7-7
ASSLGSGREQF
>TRBJ1-1|TRBV5-4
ASSLYGGSGTEAF
>TRBJ2-5|TRBV28
ASTDADRAWETQY
>TRBJ2-1|TRBV7-2
ASSLYGSYNEQF
>TRBJ2-3|TRBV15
ATSREDRGRTDTQY
>TRBJ2-7|TRBV29-1
SVGGDRLYEQY
>TRBJ2-1|TRBV27
ASTIGFGGGRGNEQF
>TRBJ2-1|TRBV10-3
AIRSSEGVSYNEQF
>TRBJ2-2|TRBV11-2
ASSPTYTGELF
>TRBJ2-7|TRBV5-1
ASSPDRLGEQY
>TRBJ2-7|TRBV18
ASSPTGWVEQY
>TRBJ1-5|TRBV7-2
ASSMDRDQPQH
>TRBJ1-4|TRBV5-1
ASSHGQGLSEKLF
>TRBJ1-1|TRBV2
ASRKGLQNTEAF
>TRBJ2-7|TRBV6-1
ASSEYGGSYEQY
>TRBJ2-7|TRBV7-9
ASSSHLLSYEQY
>TRBJ2-1|TRBV27
ATGSLFGLAGDYEQF
>TRBJ2-4|TRBV28
ASSFLAGGVDIQY
>TRBJ2-3|TRBV28
ASSADRGGMPGTDTQY
>TRBJ2-3|TRBV5-4
ASSLQRQGTDTQY
>TRBJ2-1|TRBV18
ASSPSRDLQGEQF
>TRBJ1-5|TRBV7-2
ASSLQSSNQPQH
>TRBJ2-7|TRBV11-2
ASSPTTEYEQY
>TRBJ2-2|TRBV28
ASSLDSLGGELF
>TRBJ2-7|TRBV6-6
ASSSRNEQY
>TRBJ1-1|TRBV10-2
ASSDRRRATEAF